One sample yielded the 26 T cell receptor beta chains listed below, sequenced in a study of patients and donors after allogeneic stem cell transplantation. In TCRdb, the RT-PCR reads were re-called with MiXCR into one record per CDR3 protein. The profile shows about 960,000 distinct CDR3 sequences, under 20% of them singletons. The sample taken for sequencing was blood, either unsorted or a sorted T cell fraction (not recorded which). The receptors come from a human donor who was either an allogeneic HSCT recipient or a stem cell or donor lymphocyte infusion donor (not recorded which). It is not recorded whose cells these are; they may come from a transplant donor.

This clonotype was found many times. This chain connects TRBV29-1 to TRBJ1-1; a possible D gene is TRBD1 (5 bases). The germline V gene encodes CDR1 SQVTM and CDR2 ANQGSEA. The V and J ends lost 4 bases and 2 bases respectively, with 11 bases between them. This CDR3 contains 13 residues. CDR3 coding DNA: TGCAGCGTTGTCCGGCAGGGAAACACTGAAGCTTTCTTT. Translation: CSVVRQGNTEAFF.

This clonotype was seen a handful of times. J is TRBJ2-1 and V is TRBV13; D is unclear. Trimming took 0 bases from V and 14 from J, leaving 20 bases between them. This CDR3 region has 15 residues. The germline V gene encodes CDR1 PRHDT and CDR2 FYEKMQ (reference sequence). DNA for the CDR3: TGTGCCAGCAGCTTAGGTAAAAGAGGCCTTGCCCTAGAGTTCTTC. Translation gives CASSLGKRGLALEFF.

V and J are TRBV9 and TRBJ2-6, with 7 bases lining up with TRBD1. This CDR3 contains 18 residues. V was clipped by 0 bases and J by 2 bases; unmatched bases: 8. Germline V gene lookup returns CDR1 SGDLS and CDR2 YYNGEE. The CDR3 nucleotides are TGTGCCAGCAGCGTAGTAAGGGACAGATTAACTGGGGCCAACGTCCTGACTTTC. It translates to CASSVVRDRLTGANVLTF.

The chain uses TRBV10-3 and TRBJ2-1; 9 bases are shared with TRBD2. This CDR3 is 15 amino acids long. CDR1 is ENHRY and CDR2 is SYGVKD in the germline V gene. Trimming took 0 bases from V and 6 from J; bases not matched to a gene: 3. The CDR3 region is CAISESGGGANEQFF. In nucleotides, the CDR3 is TGTGCCATCAGTGAGTCTGGCGGGGGGGCCAATGAGCAGTTCTTC.

J is TRBJ2-5 and V is TRBV5-1, with 15 bases identical to TRBD2. From germline, CDR1 is SGHRS and CDR2 YFSETQ. The CDR3 spans 15 residues. Trimming at V came to 1 base and at J to 10 bases, leaving 5 bases not matched to a gene. CDR3 coding DNA: TGCGCCAGCAGCTTGTGGGGACTAGCGGGAGGTAACCAGTACTTC. Protein: CASSLWGLAGGNQYF.

The V and J genes are TRBV30 and TRBJ1-1; D gene ambiguous. This CDR3 is built from 14 residues. Trimming pared 0 bases from V and 0 bases from J, leaving 8 bases between. Germline values: CDR1 GTSNPN, CDR2 SVGIG (reference sequence). The DNA of the CDR3 is TGTGCCTGGAGTGTACTGGCCCTGAACACTGAAGCTTTCTTT. Translating it yields CAWSVLALNTEAFF.

There are a few counts of this clonotype. This rearrangement joins TRBV29-1 to TRBJ1-1; D is undetermined. This CDR3 is 14 amino acids long. Germline lookup yields CDR1 SQVTM and CDR2 ANQGSEA. The V and J ends lost 0 bases and 0 bases respectively, with 8 bases between them. The CDR3 sequence is CSVEDRIMNTEAFF. The CDR3, as DNA: TGCAGCGTTGAAGATCGCATAATGAACACTGAAGCTTTCTTT.

This clonotype came up a few times. The CDR3: CASSSDSSSYEQYF. Written as DNA, the CDR3 is TGTGCCAGCAGTTCGGACAGTTCCTCCTACGAGCAGTACTTC. The V call is TRBV12-3 or TRBV12-4, the J call TRBJ2-7; D might be TRBD1 (6 bases). The CDR3 runs to 14 residues. V was trimmed by 4 bases and J by 0 bases, leaving 10 bases between them.

This chain links TRBV5-1 with TRBJ1-2; a weak D match, TRBD1 (6 bases). V was trimmed by 9 bases and J by 0 bases, leaving 12 bases between them. The CDR3 covers 13 residues. Per germline, CDR1 SGHRS and CDR2 YFSETQ. This chain's CDR3 is CATHTGTNYGYTF. The CDR3 bases are TGCGCCACCCACACAGGGACTAACTATGGCTACACCTTC.

The rearrangement links TRBV4-3 to TRBJ1-3; tentative D call: TRBD1 (5 bases). Germline values: CDR1 LGHNA, CDR2 YSLEER. Trimming pared 4 bases from V and 1 base from J, leaving 14 bases between. This CDR3 contains 16 residues. CDR3 protein: CASSLDRSSSGNTIYF. The DNA for the CDR3 is TGCGCCAGCAGCCTCGACAGATCTAGTTCTGGAAACACCATATATTTT.

A few counts support this clonotype. V and J are TRBV20-1 and TRBJ1-6; a weak D match, TRBD1 (6 bases). With 0 bases removed from V and 7 bases from J, the gap between germline ends came to 10 bases. The CDR3 length is 14 residues. Germline V gene data show CDR1 as DFQATT and CDR2 as SNEGSKA (reference sequence). CDR3 region: CSAREVRGNSPLHF. The CDR3, as DNA: TGCAGTGCTAGAGAGGTCAGGGGAAATTCACCCCTCCACTTT.

V and J are TRBV4-1 and TRBJ1-1, with TRBD1 as a possible D gene (6 bases). In germline, CDR1 is MGHRA, CDR2 YSYEKL. V lost 1 base and J 3 bases, leaving 12 bases between the germline ends. CDR3 length: 15 amino acids. The CDR3: CASSQVSDSHTEAFF. The DNA of the CDR3 is TGCGCCAGCAGCCAAGTATCGGACAGTCACACTGAAGCTTTCTTT.

V gene TRBV30 combines with J gene TRBJ1-1, with D uncertain. Trimming stripped 3 bases from V and 1 base from J, with 6 bases between. Germline CDR1 and CDR2: GTSNPN and SVGIG (reference sequence). This CDR3 contains 12 residues. CDR3 residues: CAWRPGNTEAFF. CDR3 bases: TGTGCCTGGAGGCCGGGGAACACTGAAGCTTTCTTT.

This clonotype was found a few times. The CDR3 region is CASSQRDWNEQFF. The DNA of the CDR3 is TGTGCCAGCAGCCAGCGGGACTGGAATGAGCAGTTCTTC. The gene calls are TRBV3-1 and TRBJ2-1; the D gene is possibly TRBD2 (6 bases). The CDR3 is made up of 13 amino acids. The germline CDR1 and CDR2 sequences are LGHDT and YNNKEL (reference sequence). V dropped 3 bases and J dropped 7 bases, with 10 bases sitting between them.

This clonotype appeared a single time. DNA for the CDR3: TGCAGCGGTCCTCCTACTAGCGCCCCCGATACGCAGTATTTT. Protein: CSGPPTSAPDTQYF. V gene TRBV29-1 combines with J gene TRBJ2-3, with 7 bases matching TRBD2. The junction had 13 bases not matched to a gene; V was cut back by 7 bases and J by 6 bases. CDR1 SQVTM and CDR2 ANQGSEA come from the germline V gene. This CDR3 comprises 14 residues.

A few counts support this clonotype. V usage is TRBV30 and J usage is TRBJ2-1; no firm D call. Trimming cost V 2 bases and J 8 bases, with 10 bases left between them. The CDR3 runs 12 residues. Per the germline V gene, CDR1 is GTSNPN and CDR2 is SVGIG (reference sequence). CDR3 in DNA: TGTGCCTGGAGTAGGAGATTCGATGAGCAGTTCTTC. This codes for CAWSRRFDEQFF.

The V and J genes are TRBV6-1 and TRBJ2-2; D is unresolved. The CDR3 totals 14 residues. The V end was cut by 3 bases, the J end by 5 bases, with 10 bases between. CDR1 and CDR2 from the germline V gene are MNHNS and SASEGT. The CDR3 sequence: CASSESGITGELFF. In DNA form, the CDR3 reads TGTGCCAGCAGTGAGAGTGGAATTACCGGGGAGCTGTTTTTT.

This clonotype has only a few counts. The V gene is TRBV4-1, the J gene TRBJ2-3, with a tentative D call TRBD1 (5 bases). The ends were cut back, 1 base at V and 1 base at J, with 9 bases in the middle. There are 15 residues in the CDR3. Germline V lookup: CDR1 MGHRA, CDR2 YSYEKL. The CDR3 loop reads CASSQVGARTDTQYF. CDR3 in DNA: TGCGCCAGCAGCCAAGTAGGGGCGCGCACAGATACGCAGTATTTT.

This clonotype was found a few times. Here the CDR3 DNA reads TGTGCCAGCAGTTTGAAGGGGGCTAATGAAGCTTTCTTT. Protein product: CASSLKGANEAFF. V is TRBV27 and J is TRBJ1-1; 7 bases line up with TRBD1. Germline CDR1 MNHEY, CDR2 SMNVEV (reference sequence). V dropped 3 bases and J dropped 7; count of bases not matched to a gene: 5. The CDR3 has 13 residues.

This clonotype was found a few times. The chain employs TRBV11-2 and TRBJ1-1; no clear D. This CDR3 region has 15 residues. The ends were cut back, 4 bases at V and 0 bases at J, with 12 bases in the middle. Per the germline V gene, CDR1 is SGHAT and CDR2 is FQNNGV. Written as DNA, the CDR3 is TGTGCCAGCAGCTCCCTAGGACTAATGAACACTGAAGCTTTCTTT. Translated: CASSSLGLMNTEAFF.

As to this clonotype: The germline gene is not matched at one end of the junction; a read error may be the cause. The gene calls are TRBV5-5 and TRBJ2-1; 10 bases align to TRBD1. CDR3 length equals 18 residues. CDR1 and CDR2 (germline): SGHKS, YYEKEE (reference sequence). Written as DNA, the CDR3 is TGTCCCAGCAGTGATGGACAGGGGGGCTCGAGGTTCTACAATGAGCAGTTCTTC. Translating gives CPSSDGQGGSRFYNEQFF.

This clonotype was recorded many times. This chain connects TRBV4-2 to TRBJ2-7; D possibly corresponds to TRBD2 (5 bases). This CDR3 has 13 residues. Trimming took off 5 bases at V and 6 bases at J, with 14 bases between the two ends. CDR1 is LGHNA and CDR2 is YNFKEQ in the germline V gene. The CDR3 DNA is TGTGCCAGCAGCAGTCGGGGTTCCCCCGAGCAGTACTTC. Translated: CASSSRGSPEQYF.

This chain links TRBV5-1 with TRBJ1-1; 7 bases align to TRBD1. This CDR3 contains 13 residues. Losses at the gene ends were 4 bases for V and 6 bases for J; bases not matched to a gene: 6. Per the germline V gene, CDR1 is SGHRS and CDR2 is YFSETQ. CDR3 in amino acids: CASSTFDRAEAFF. The CDR3, as DNA: TGCGCCAGCAGCACATTCGACAGGGCTGAAGCTTTCTTT.

This clonotype was seen a handful of times. The chain recombines TRBV25-1 with TRBJ1-2, with D maybe TRBD1 (6 bases). The germline gives CDR1 MGHDK, CDR2 SYGVNS. Trimming removed 4 bases at V and 6 bases at J, with 15 bases between. The CDR3 is 14 amino acids. CDR3 residues: CASSAPNGGDGYTF. The CDR3, as DNA: TGTGCCAGCAGTGCCCCAAATGGGGGCGATGGCTACACCTTC.

This clonotype was seen only a few times. The rearrangement uses TRBV6-2 or TRBV6-3 and TRBJ2-1; D might be TRBD1 (6 bases). V gave up 5 bases and J gave up 8 bases, with 22 bases separating them. CDR1 and CDR2 from the germline V gene are MNHEY and SVGEGT. CDR3 length equals 16 residues. This CDR3 is CASSPAGTQGGDEQFF. DNA of the CDR3: TGTGCCAGCAGTCCCGCCGGGACACAAGGGGGAGATGAGCAGTTCTTC.

This chain uses TRBV4-3 with TRBJ2-6; D not resolved. Between the trimmed V and J ends, which lost 0 bases and 0 bases, there was a span of 9 bases. The CDR3 covers 17 residues. The germline gives CDR1 LGHNA, CDR2 YSLEER. CDR3 nucleotide sequence: TGCGCCAGCAGCCAAGATCGGGTCAGCTCTGGGGCCAACGTCCTGACTTTC. It encodes CASSQDRVSSGANVLTF.